This T cell receptor beta chain was sequenced during a study of T cell changes during pregnancy in multiple sclerosis. Profiled with immunoSEQ multiplex PCR; TCRdb holds only in-frame clones, not every one. The table has 49,000 or so clones, 80% to 95% seen once. Per the germline V gene, CDR1 is MDHEN and CDR2 is SYDVKM. V was clipped by 5 bases and J by 5 bases; unmatched bases: 15. The CDR3 spans 17 residues. The sequence was obtained from a female donor with multiple sclerosis, enrolled in a pregnancy study. The chain links TRBV28 to TRBJ2-7; 10 bases fit TRBD2. The sample in question was peripheral blood, obtained in the third trimester of pregnancy. The CDR3 loop reads CASSIREALAGRDEQYF. CDR3 DNA sequence: TGTGCCAGCAGTATCCGAGAAGCACTAGCGGGGAGGGACGAGCAGTACTTC.